This T cell receptor beta chain was sequenced during a study of yellow fever vaccine responses in identical twins. TCRdb redid the calling of the RT-PCR reads with MiXCR, one entry per CDR3 protein. This table has approximately 32,000 distinct CDR3 sequences, almost 60% appearing once. Study results and caveats: Among the twins, the vaccine T cell response reportedly seemed partly convergent and partly personalized.

With 6 bases removed from V and 1 base from J, the gap between germline ends came to 16 bases. Germline lookup yields CDR1 SQVTM and CDR2 ANQGSEA. The CDR3 extends over 15 amino acids. For this clonotype: Its antigen is undetermined.

This clonotype was obtained from a woman aged 18-29 years who received the yellow fever vaccine. J is TRBJ2-1 and V is TRBV29-1; weak D call: TRBD1 (5 bases). The starting material was T cells from blood (PBMCs), unsorted or a sorted subset (not recorded which), obtained before or after yellow fever vaccination (not recorded which). DNA for the CDR3: TGCAGCGTAGCCCTTCAGGGAAGGTCCTACAATGAGCAGTTCTTC. Translating gives CSVALQGRSYNEQFF.